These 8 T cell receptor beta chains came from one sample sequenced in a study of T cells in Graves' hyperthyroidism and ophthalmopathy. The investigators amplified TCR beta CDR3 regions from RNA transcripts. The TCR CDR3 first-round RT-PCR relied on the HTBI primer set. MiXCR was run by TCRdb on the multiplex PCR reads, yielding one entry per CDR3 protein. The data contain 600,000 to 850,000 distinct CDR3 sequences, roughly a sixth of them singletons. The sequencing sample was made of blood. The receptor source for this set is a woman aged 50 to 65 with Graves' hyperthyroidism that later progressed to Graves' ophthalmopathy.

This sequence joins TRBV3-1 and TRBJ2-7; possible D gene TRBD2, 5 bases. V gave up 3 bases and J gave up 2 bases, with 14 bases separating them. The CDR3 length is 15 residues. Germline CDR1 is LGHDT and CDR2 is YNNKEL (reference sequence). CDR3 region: CASSQIRGGTYEQYF. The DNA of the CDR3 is TGTGCCAGCAGCCAGATCCGCGGAGGCACCTACGAGCAGTACTTC.

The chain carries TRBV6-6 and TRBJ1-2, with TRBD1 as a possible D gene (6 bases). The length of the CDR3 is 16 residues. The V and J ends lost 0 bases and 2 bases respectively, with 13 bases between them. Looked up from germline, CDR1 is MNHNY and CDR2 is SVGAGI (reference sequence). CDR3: CASSYSSRGYNYGYTF. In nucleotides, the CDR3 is TGTGCCAGCAGTTACTCCTCCAGGGGATACAACTATGGCTACACCTTC.

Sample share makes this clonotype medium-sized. The CDR3 DNA follows: TGTGCCAGCAGTTCGGGGAGCGAGCAGTACTTC. Residues: CASSSGSEQYF. The chain joins TRBV2 to TRBJ2-7; D is perhaps TRBD2 (5 bases). The V end lost 5 bases, the J end lost 6 bases, and 8 bases lay between the germline ends. Germline CDR1 reads SNHLY; CDR2 reads FYNNEI. This CDR3 spans 11 amino acids.

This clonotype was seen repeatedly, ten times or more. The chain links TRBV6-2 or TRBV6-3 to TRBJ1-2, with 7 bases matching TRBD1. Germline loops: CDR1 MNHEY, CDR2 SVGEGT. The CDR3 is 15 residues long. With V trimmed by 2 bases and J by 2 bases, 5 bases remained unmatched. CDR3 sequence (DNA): TGTGCCAGCAGTTACCCAAGGGGGCAGAACTATGGCTACACCTTC. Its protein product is CASSYPRGQNYGYTF.

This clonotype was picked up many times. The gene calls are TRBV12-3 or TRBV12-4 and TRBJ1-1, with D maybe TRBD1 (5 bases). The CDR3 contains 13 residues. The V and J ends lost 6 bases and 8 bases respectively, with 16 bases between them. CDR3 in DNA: TGTGCCAGCAGCCCGACAGTGGTTACCGAAGCTTTCTTT. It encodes CASSPTVVTEAFF.

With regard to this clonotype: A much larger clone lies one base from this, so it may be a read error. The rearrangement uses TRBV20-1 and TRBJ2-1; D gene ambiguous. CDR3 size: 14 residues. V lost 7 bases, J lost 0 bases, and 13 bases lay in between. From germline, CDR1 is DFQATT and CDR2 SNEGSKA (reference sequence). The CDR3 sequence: CSVISKVSYNEQFF. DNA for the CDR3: TGCAGTGTGATTAGTAAGGTCTCCTACAATGAGCAGTTCTTC.

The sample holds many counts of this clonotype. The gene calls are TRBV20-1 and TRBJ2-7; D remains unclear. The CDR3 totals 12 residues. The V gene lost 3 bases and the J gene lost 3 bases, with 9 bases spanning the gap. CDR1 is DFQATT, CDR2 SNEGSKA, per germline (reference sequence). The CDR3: CSASPADYEQYF. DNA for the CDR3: TGCAGTGCTAGTCCCGCGGACTACGAGCAGTACTTC.

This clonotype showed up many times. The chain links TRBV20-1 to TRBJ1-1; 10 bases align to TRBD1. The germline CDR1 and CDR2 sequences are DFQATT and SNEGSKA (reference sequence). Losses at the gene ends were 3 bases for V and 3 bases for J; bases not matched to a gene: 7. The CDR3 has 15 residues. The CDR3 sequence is CSASGTGVGHTEAFF. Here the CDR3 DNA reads TGCAGTGCTAGTGGGACAGGGGTAGGTCACACTGAAGCTTTCTTT.